These 26 T cell receptor beta chains came from one sample sequenced in a study of T cells after yellow fever vaccination. TCRdb passed the 5' RACE reads through MiXCR, listing each CDR3 protein once. This repertoire shows approximately 150,000 distinct CDR3 sequences, roughly 8.2% found once; its top ten account for under 0.95%. This specimen consisted of CD4+ T cells sorted from PBMCs, obtained 5 days after the yellow fever booster vaccination. The receptor source for this set is a man aged 25-40 years who received the YFV17D yellow fever vaccine.

In this sample, this clonotype turned up many times. The chain combines TRBV20-1 with TRBJ2-7, with D possibly being TRBD2 (6 bases). CDR3 length: 15 amino acids. Looked up from germline, CDR1 is DFQATT and CDR2 is SNEGSKA (reference sequence). Trimming stripped 3 bases from V and 2 bases from J, with 17 bases between. The CDR3 DNA is TGCAGTGCTAGCCCCATTACCGGGAGTCCCTACGAGCAGTACTTC. Its translation is CSASPITGSPYEQYF.

This clonotype appeared many times. This chain uses TRBV20-1 with TRBJ1-3; D unclear. CDR3 length: 14 residues. V shed 3 bases and J shed 4 bases, with 13 bases lying between them. CDR1 is DFQATT and CDR2 is SNEGSKA in the germline V gene (reference sequence). The CDR3, as DNA: TGCAGTGCTAGTACCAGCCATGGGGGAAACACCATATATTTT. It yields the protein CSASTSHGGNTIYF.

This clonotype was picked up many times. V gene TRBV20-1 combines with J gene TRBJ2-1, with D perhaps matching TRBD2 (6 bases). Looked up from germline, CDR1 is DFQATT and CDR2 is SNEGSKA (reference sequence). V was pared by 0 bases and J by 0 bases, with 15 bases between. The CDR3 covers 17 residues. The CDR3 spells CSARDSGLASSYNEQFF. The CDR3, as DNA: TGCAGTGCTAGAGATAGTGGCCTAGCGAGCTCCTACAATGAGCAGTTCTTC.

In this sample, this clonotype turned up many times. V is TRBV7-2 and J is TRBJ2-1, with TRBD2 as a possible D gene (5 bases). This CDR3 region has 16 residues. Trimming took off 0 bases at V and 7 bases at J, with 16 bases between the two ends. Per the germline V gene, CDR1 is SGHTA and CDR2 is FQGNSA. In DNA form, the CDR3 reads TGTGCCAGCAGCTTAGCGTGGTTAGCGAGGAAGAATGAGCAGTTCTTC. This gives the protein CASSLAWLARKNEQFF.

This clonotype was seen ten or more times. The rearrangement uses TRBV20-1 and TRBJ2-1; D may be TRBD1 (5 bases). Trimming pared 0 bases from V and 6 bases from J, leaving 9 bases between. The CDR3 contains 13 residues. Per the germline V gene, CDR1 is DFQATT and CDR2 is SNEGSKA (reference sequence). CDR3 sequence: CSARDFQGNEQFF. The CDR3 DNA reads TGCAGTGCTAGAGATTTCCAGGGCAATGAGCAGTTCTTC.

This clonotype was seen at least ten times. The rearrangement joins TRBV5-1 to TRBJ2-1; 14 bases match TRBD2. The germline gives CDR1 SGHRS, CDR2 YFSETQ. V was clipped by 4 bases and J by 9 bases; unmatched bases: 9. This CDR3 is built from 16 residues. The CDR3, as DNA: TGCGCCAGCAGCCCAACCGGGACTAGCGGGAGTGCTGAGCAGTTCTTC. This translates into CASSPTGTSGSAEQFF.

This clonotype was counted ten times or more. This chain connects TRBV9 to TRBJ2-7; 7 nucleotides align to TRBD2. The CDR3 has 15 residues. Germline lookup yields CDR1 SGDLS and CDR2 YYNGEE. V gave up 0 bases and J gave up 1 base; unmatched junction bases: 4. This CDR3 reads CASSVDGGRSYEQYF. The DNA of the CDR3 is TGTGCCAGCAGCGTAGACGGCGGGAGATCCTACGAGCAGTACTTC.

In this sample, this clonotype turned up many times. The rearrangement links TRBV20-1 to TRBJ2-2, with 7 bases fitting TRBD1. The V segment lost 6 bases and the J segment 5 bases; nucleotides outside the gene matches: 6. The CDR3 runs to 13 residues. From germline, CDR1 is DFQATT and CDR2 SNEGSKA (reference sequence). The CDR3 spells CSAPTTGTGELFF. The CDR3 nucleotides are TGCAGTGCGCCGACGACAGGGACCGGGGAGCTGTTTTTT.

This clonotype showed up many times. V gene TRBV24-1 combines with J gene TRBJ2-7, with D maybe TRBD1 (5 bases). Germline V gene lookup returns CDR1 KGHDR and CDR2 SFDVKD. The V gene lost 1 base and the J gene lost 3 bases, with 12 bases spanning the gap. The length of the CDR3 is 15 residues. Here the CDR3 reads CATSDFRDSIYEQYF. CDR3 DNA: TGTGCCACCAGTGATTTCCGTGACAGCATCTACGAGCAGTACTTC.

This clonotype was observed at least ten times. The J gene is TRBJ2-7, the V gene TRBV28; D ambiguous. Germline V gives CDR1 MDHEN, CDR2 SYDVKM. Trimming shortened V by 5 bases and J by 3 bases, and 14 bases separated the two germline ends. The CDR3 is made up of 14 amino acids. The CDR3 coding sequence is TGTGCCAGCAGTAGAGAGCCAAACTTCTACGAGCAGTACTTC. It yields the protein CASSREPNFYEQYF.

This clonotype showed up many times. The V call is TRBV5-1, the J call TRBJ2-3; 7 bases agree with TRBD2. From germline, CDR1 is SGHRS and CDR2 YFSETQ. The CDR3 is made up of 15 amino acids. V lost 2 bases, J lost 0 bases, and 3 bases stayed unmatched. Here the CDR3 reads CASSFRDYSTDTQYF. CDR3 bases: TGCGCCAGCAGCTTCCGGGACTACAGCACAGATACGCAGTATTTT.

The V and J genes are TRBV27 and TRBJ2-3; 13 positions match TRBD2. This CDR3 is built from 17 residues. V lost 6 bases to trimming and J lost 1 base; unmatched junction nucleotides: 7. Germline V lookup: CDR1 MNHEY, CDR2 SMNVEV (reference sequence). CDR3 sequence (DNA): TGTGCCAGCAGAGAACTCGGGACTAGCGGGGGCACAGATACGCAGTATTTT. Residues: CASRELGTSGGTDTQYF.

There are a few counts of this clonotype. V and J are TRBV12-3 or TRBV12-4 and TRBJ2-1; 9 bases map to TRBD2. The length of the CDR3 is 17 residues. V gave up 6 bases and J gave up 8 bases; unmatched junction bases: 17. CDR3 region: CASRLGLGGRDDDEQFF. CDR3 sequence (DNA): TGTGCCAGCAGACTTGGGCTTGGCGGGAGGGACGATGATGAGCAGTTCTTC.

This clonotype was seen at least ten times. V gene TRBV7-2 combines with J gene TRBJ2-7, with 11 bases that match TRBD1. This CDR3 is 14 amino acids long. Germline V CDR1 and CDR2: SGHTA, FQGNSA. V lost 5 bases, J lost 7 bases, and 7 bases stayed unmatched. CDR3 sequence reads: CASSPDRGREEQYF. The CDR3 DNA follows: TGTGCCAGCAGCCCGGACAGGGGGCGAGAAGAGCAGTACTTC.

This clonotype was detected ten times or more. The V and J genes are TRBV9 and TRBJ2-5; the match to TRBD2 covers 10 bases. Germline CDR1 SGDLS, CDR2 YYNGEE. CDR3 length: 16 amino acids. V was pared by 1 base and J by 4 bases, with 7 bases of the junction left unmatched. CDR3 sequence reads: CASSVSSGRVGETQYF. CDR3 in DNA: TGTGCCAGCAGCGTATCTAGCGGGAGAGTAGGAGAGACCCAGTACTTC. The full variable domain, with the rest looked up from reference TRBV9 and TRBJ2-5, is DSGVTQTPKHLITATGQRVTLRCSPRSGDLSVYWYQQSLDQGLQFLIQYYNGEERAKGNILERFSAQQFPDLHSELNLSSLELGDSALYFCASSVSSGRVGETQYFGPGTRLLVL.

In this sample, this clonotype turned up many times. CDR3 in amino acids: CASRFGTSGYNEQFF. The CDR3 DNA sequence: TGTGCCAGCAGGTTCGGGACTAGCGGGTACAATGAGCAGTTCTTC. This sequence joins TRBV6-1 and TRBJ2-1; 12 bases match TRBD2. The CDR3 has 15 amino acids. The ends lost 6 bases at V and 4 bases at J; junction bases unmatched: 4. The germline CDR1 and CDR2 sequences are MNHNS and SASEGT.

The chain uses TRBV20-1 and TRBJ2-1; D gene uncertain. The ends were cut back, 0 bases at V and 0 bases at J, with 9 bases in the middle. From germline, CDR1 is DFQATT and CDR2 SNEGSKA (reference sequence). The CDR3 has 15 amino acids. This chain's CDR3 is CSARDLRSSYNEQFF. The CDR3 coding sequence is TGCAGTGCTAGAGATCTCCGGAGCTCCTACAATGAGCAGTTCTTC.

This clonotype has at least ten counts. The V gene is TRBV10-3, the J gene TRBJ2-3; D might be TRBD1 (5 bases). There are 13 residues in the CDR3. CDR1 and CDR2 (germline): ENHRY, SYGVKD. The V gene lost 2 bases and the J gene lost 6 bases, with 9 bases spanning the gap. The CDR3 coding sequence is TGTGCCATCAGTGAGGGGGCCACCGATACGCAGTATTTT. It codes for CAISEGATDTQYF.

This clonotype was detected ten times or more. This sequence joins TRBV12-3 or TRBV12-4 and TRBJ1-6, with 9 bases lining up with TRBD1. This CDR3 spans 14 amino acids. Losses at the gene ends were 4 bases for V and 9 bases for J; bases not matched to a gene: 4. For the CDR3, the DNA is TGTGCCAGCAGTTCCGGACAGGGGTTTTCACCCCTCCACTTT. Its translation is CASSSGQGFSPLHF.

In this sample, this clonotype turned up many times. The chain links TRBV5-1 to TRBJ2-3; 14 bases line up with TRBD2. The V gene's germline CDR1 is SGHRS and CDR2 YFSETQ. This CDR3 has 18 amino acids. The junction had 12 bases not matched to a gene; V was cut back by 0 bases and J by 9 bases. The CDR3 loop reads CASSLGRTSGRLETTQYF. The CDR3 DNA reads TGCGCCAGCAGCTTGGGACGGACTAGCGGGAGGCTAGAGACCACGCAGTATTTT.

This clonotype occurred a few times. V and J are TRBV5-1 and TRBJ2-1; the match to TRBD1 covers 9 bases. With 7 bases clipped from V and 7 bases from J, the junction kept 15 bases outside the gene matches. CDR1 SGHRS and CDR2 YFSETQ come from the germline V gene. The CDR3 extends over 16 amino acids. The CDR3 sequence is CASHQTTGTGMNEQFF. Written as DNA, the CDR3 is TGCGCCAGCCATCAAACTACCGGGACAGGGATGAATGAGCAGTTCTTC.

This clonotype showed up many times. This chain's CDR3 is CASSYPRGDEQYF. The CDR3 coding sequence is TGTGCCAGCAGTTACCCCCGGGGGGATGAGCAGTACTTC. This chain links TRBV6-6 with TRBJ2-7; 7 bases fit TRBD2. The CDR3 covers 13 residues. The J segment lost 7 bases and the V segment lost 2 bases, leaving 5 bases of the junction unmatched. From germline, CDR1 is MNHNY and CDR2 SVGAGI (reference sequence).

This clonotype occurred many times. The rearrangement links TRBV3-1 to TRBJ1-4, with 7 positions matching TRBD1. Trimming cost V 9 bases and J 8 bases; bases outside gene matches: 9. The CDR3 runs to 13 residues. Germline V CDR1 and CDR2: LGHDT, YNNKEL (reference sequence). The CDR3 DNA reads as TGTGCCAGTACAGGGGCGGCGGGGGAAAAACTGTTTTTT. Translation gives CASTGAAGEKLFF.

V gene TRBV12-3 or TRBV12-4 combines with J gene TRBJ2-3, with 12 nucleotides matching TRBD2. With V trimmed by 4 bases and J by 6 bases, 11 bases remained unmatched. The CDR3 has 17 residues. The CDR3 sequence: CASSSATGTSGFDTQYF. The CDR3 DNA follows: TGTGCCAGCAGTTCGGCCACCGGGACTAGCGGGTTTGATACGCAGTATTTT.

This clonotype has more than one count but fewer than ten. The chain employs TRBV5-1 and TRBJ2-7, with 9 positions matching TRBD2. The CDR3 totals 15 residues. The ends lost 4 bases at V and 2 bases at J; junction bases unmatched: 7. Germline assignment: CDR1 SGHRS and CDR2 YFSETQ. The CDR3 loop reads CASSDGGGGPYEQYF. DNA for the CDR3: TGCGCCAGCAGCGATGGCGGGGGGGGCCCCTACGAGCAGTACTTC.

Worth noting for this clonotype: With a much larger clone just one base away, this may be a read error. The J gene is TRBJ2-1, the V gene TRBV2, with 10 bases fitting TRBD2. With 8 bases clipped from V and 5 bases from J, the junction kept 18 bases outside the gene matches. CDR3 length: 18 amino acids. CDR1 and CDR2 (germline): SNHLY, FYNNEI. The CDR3 loop reads CASCFRSSSGSLHNEQFF. The DNA of the CDR3 is TGTGCCAGCTGTTTTCGGTCTTCTAGCGGGAGTCTCCACAATGAGCAGTTCTTC.